This T cell receptor beta chain appears in the sequencing data of a study of radiation and T cells in renal cell carcinoma. Documented time point: blood 4 weeks post-SBRT, at nephrectomy. Treatment indicated: 15 Gy SBRT to primary tumor, nephrectomy 4 weeks later. The patient's renal cell carcinoma had clear cell pathology. Only in-frame clones appear in the TCRdb table, and some are missing; sequencing was by immunoSEQ multiplex PCR. Of about 76,000 clones detected, nearly 90% appear once; the ten largest clones hold 4.5% to 7%. The CDR3 covers 15 residues. V dropped 4 bases and J dropped 4 bases, with 13 bases sitting between them. Germline-derived CDR1 and CDR2 are SEHNR and FQNEAQ (reference sequence).

The sequence came from a woman aged 70-85 years with renal cell carcinoma. The chain recombines TRBV7-9 with TRBJ2-2; D is perhaps TRBD2 (6 bases). Sequencing was performed on blood, taken from a patient whose treatment included radiotherapy and nephrectomy. CDR3 bases: TGTGCCAGCAGCTACGAGGGAGGTAGCACCGGGGAGCTGTTTTTT. Encoded protein: CASSYEGGSTGELFF.